Sequencing of this TCR beta chain was carried out in a study of kidney transplant recipient with SARS-CoV-2 infection. V was clipped by 3 bases and J by 2 bases, with 13 bases between them. CDR3 size: 15 residues. CDR1 and CDR2 from the germline V gene are SEHNR and FQNEAQ (reference sequence). TCRdb re-analysed the reads in MiXCR, keeping a single row per CDR3 protein. The sample carries under 250,000 distinct CDR3 sequences, 29% recorded once. This clonotype was detected ten times or more. This chain joins TRBV7-9 and TRBJ1-1; no definite D call. The TCR was taken from a male patient aged 30 to 40 who had COVID-19 and was a kidney transplant recipient. The T cells may come from the graft donor. The source material was a blood sample, sampled at baseline and between days 110 and 120 from a kidney transplant recipient. DNA of the CDR3: TGTGCCAGCAGCTTGTCAAACTACTTTAACACTGAAGCTTTCTTT. As protein: CASSLSNYFNTEAFF.